This T cell receptor (beta chain) came from a study of cytomegalovirus exposure and HLA in healthy donors. Study-level findings and limits: Investigators reported over 150 TCR beta chains as tied to cytomegalovirus. For most TCR sequences rarity was the rule, although some public TCRs occurred in many donors. A classifier reportedly called cytomegalovirus status with high sensitivity and specificity.

Repertoires were generated with immunoSEQ multiplex PCR, while TCRdb's copy carries only in-frame clones and drops some. The sample includes approximately 200,000 clones, about 86% seen only once; the top ten take 2.9%. Of note for this clone: What it recognizes is unknown.

This CDR3 has 16 amino acids. Germline CDR1 KGHSH, CDR2 LQKENI. V lost 2 bases to trimming and J lost 8 bases; unmatched junction nucleotides: 8. The specimen sequenced was PBMCs. The source is a woman aged 18-29 years in good health and CMV-seronegative. The rearrangement joins TRBV18 to TRBJ2-1, with 11 bases matching TRBD1. The CDR3 protein is CASSPAGTGGLYEQFF. The CDR3, as DNA: TGTGCCAGCTCACCAGCCGGGACAGGGGGTTTGTATGAGCAGTTCTTC. The whole variable domain, remainder taken from reference TRBV18 and TRBJ2-1, is NAGVMQNPRHLVRRRGQEARLRCSPMKGHSHVYWYRQLPEEGLKFMVYLQKENIIDESGMPKERFSAEFPKEGPSILRIQQVVRGDSAAYFCASSPAGTGGLYEQFFGPGTRLTVL.